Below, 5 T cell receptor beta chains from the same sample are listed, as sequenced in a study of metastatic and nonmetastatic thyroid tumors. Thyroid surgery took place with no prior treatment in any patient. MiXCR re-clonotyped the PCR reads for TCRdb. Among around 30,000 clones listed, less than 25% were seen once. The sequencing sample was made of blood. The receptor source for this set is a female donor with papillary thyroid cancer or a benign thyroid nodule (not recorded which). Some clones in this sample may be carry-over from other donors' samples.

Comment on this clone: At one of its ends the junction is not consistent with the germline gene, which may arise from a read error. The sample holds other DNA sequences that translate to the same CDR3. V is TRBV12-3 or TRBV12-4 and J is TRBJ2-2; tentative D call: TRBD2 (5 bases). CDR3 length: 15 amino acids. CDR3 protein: CASSWMAGNTGELFF. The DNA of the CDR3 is TGCGCCAGCAGTTGGATGGCGGGCAACACCGGGGAGTTGTTTTTT.

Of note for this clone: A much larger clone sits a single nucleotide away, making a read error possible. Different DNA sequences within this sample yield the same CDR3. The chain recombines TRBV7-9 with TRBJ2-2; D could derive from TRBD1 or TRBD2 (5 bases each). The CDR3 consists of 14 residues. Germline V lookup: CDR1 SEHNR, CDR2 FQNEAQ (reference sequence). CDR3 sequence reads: CASSLRGEFGELFF. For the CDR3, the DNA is TGTGCCAGCAGCTTAAGGGGTGAATTCGGGGAGTTGTTTTTT.

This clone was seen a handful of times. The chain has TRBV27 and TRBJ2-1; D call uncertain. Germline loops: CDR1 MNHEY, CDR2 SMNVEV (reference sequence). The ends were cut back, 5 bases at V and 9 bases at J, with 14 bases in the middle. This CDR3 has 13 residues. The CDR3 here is CASSLGWFGEQFF. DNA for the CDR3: TGTGCCAGCAGTCTTGGGTGGTTTGGTGAGCAGTTCTTC.

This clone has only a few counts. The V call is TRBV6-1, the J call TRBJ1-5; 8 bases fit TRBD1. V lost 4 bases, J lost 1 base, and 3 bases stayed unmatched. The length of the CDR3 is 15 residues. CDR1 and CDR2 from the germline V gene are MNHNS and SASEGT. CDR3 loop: CASSAGGRSNQPQHF. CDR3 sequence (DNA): TGTGCCAGCAGTGCAGGGGGCCGAAGCAATCAGCCCCAGCATTTT.

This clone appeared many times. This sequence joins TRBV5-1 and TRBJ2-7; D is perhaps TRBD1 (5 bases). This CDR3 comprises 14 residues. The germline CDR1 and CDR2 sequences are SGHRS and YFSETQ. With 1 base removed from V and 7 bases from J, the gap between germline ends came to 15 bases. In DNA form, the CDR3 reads TGCGCCAGCAGCTTGTCGGGTGGGGCTCGTGAGCAGTACTTC. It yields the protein CASSLSGGAREQYF.